The 24 T cell receptor beta chains listed next were all sequenced from one sample in a study of shared T cell receptors in the human thymus. Assay: immunoSEQ multiplex PCR; the TCRdb copy retains only in-frame clones and omits some. Of 640,000 or so clones in the sample, around 87% were seen once. The same sample was also used in a study of human thymus T cells.

Sequencing was carried out using thymocytes. The receptors derive from a boy in the first two years of life with a congenital heart defect.

V usage is TRBV6-5 and J usage is TRBJ1-5; D unresolved. Trimming took off 5 bases at V and 3 bases at J, with 8 bases between the two ends. CDR3 length: 13 residues. CDR1 MNHEY and CDR2 SVGAGI come from the germline V gene. The CDR3 nucleotides read TGTGCCAGCAGTCCCGGACTCAATCAGCCCCAGCATTTT. Translated: CASSPGLNQPQHF.

The chain links TRBV4-3 to TRBJ1-6, with D perhaps TRBD1 (6 bases). The V end lost 0 bases, the J end lost 4 bases, and 19 bases lay between the germline ends. Per the germline V gene, CDR1 is LGHNA and CDR2 is YSLEER. The length of the CDR3 is 19 residues. CDR3 in DNA: TGCGCCAGCAGCCAAGATCGGCAGGGGATGGGCATTTATAATTCACCCCTCCACTTT. This gives the protein CASSQDRQGMGIYNSPLHF.

The chain is built from TRBV20-1 and TRBJ1-2; unclear D gene. CDR1 is DFQATT, CDR2 SNEGSKA, per germline (reference sequence). The V end lost 5 bases, the J end lost 2 bases, and 6 bases lay between the germline ends. The CDR3 has 11 residues. This CDR3 reads CSAPKNYGYTF. CDR3 bases: TGCAGTGCTCCCAAAAACTATGGCTACACCTTC.

V gene TRBV19 combines with J gene TRBJ1-5, with 8 positions matching TRBD1. CDR1 LNHDA and CDR2 SQIVND come from the germline V gene (reference sequence). Trimming at V came to 5 bases and at J to 0 bases, leaving 15 bases not matched to a gene. The CDR3 sequence is 19 residues long. DNA of the CDR3: TGTGCCAGTAGTCCCAACCCAGGGGGCCGGGTATATAGCAATCAGCCCCAGCATTTT. This sequence encodes CASSPNPGGRVYSNQPQHF. Using reference TRBV19 and TRBJ1-5 for the parts outside the CDR3, the full variable domain is DGGITQSPKYLFRKEGQNVTLSCEQNLNHDAMYWYRQDPGQGLRLIYYSQIVNDFQKGDIAEGYSVSREKKESFPLTVTSAQKNPTAFYLCASSPNPGGRVYSNQPQHFGDGTRLSIL.

This clone came up once. The gene calls are TRBV7-9 and TRBJ1-6; TRBD1 might be the D (6 bases). Germline CDR1 is SEHNR and CDR2 is FQNEAQ (reference sequence). The CDR3 loop spans 15 amino acids. V lost 3 bases to trimming and J lost 7 bases, with 13 bases between them. CDR3 protein: CASSLGGLGNSPLHF. The DNA for the CDR3 is TGTGCCAGCAGCTTGGGGGGGCTTGGGAATTCACCCCTCCACTTT.

The V gene is TRBV5-1, the J gene TRBJ1-5; D might be TRBD1 (6 bases). V lost 4 bases and J lost 1, with 15 bases in between. Germline CDR1 is SGHRS and CDR2 is YFSETQ. The length of the CDR3 is 16 residues. The CDR3 protein is CASSPGGAMSNQPQHF. The CDR3 nucleotides read TGCGCCAGCAGCCCCGGGGGGGCGATGAGCAATCAGCCCCAGCATTTT.

J is TRBJ1-1 and V is TRBV19; TRBD1 agrees at 9 bases. V shed 5 bases and J 4 bases; nucleotides not matched to a gene: 17. The CDR3 runs to 18 residues. CDR1 is LNHDA, CDR2 SQIVND, per germline (reference sequence). This chain's CDR3 is CASSQRGGGTGNGTEAFF. The CDR3 bases are TGTGCCAGTAGTCAAAGAGGAGGGGGGACAGGGAATGGCACTGAAGCTTTCTTT.

The V and J genes are TRBV5-4 and TRBJ2-1; 9 nucleotides match TRBD2. The germline CDR1 and CDR2 sequences are SGHNT and YYREEE (reference sequence). The CDR3 contains 19 residues. Losses at the gene ends were 3 bases for V and 0 bases for J; bases not matched to a gene: 13. This CDR3 reads CASSSSGLAGQHSYNEQFF. As DNA, the CDR3 is TGTGCCAGCAGCTCCAGTGGGCTAGCGGGGCAGCACTCCTACAATGAGCAGTTCTTC.

V is TRBV13 and J is TRBJ1-1, with a tentative D call TRBD1 (6 bases). The V end was cut by 2 bases, the J end by 0 bases, with 13 bases between. This CDR3 is 16 amino acids long. CDR1 and CDR2 from the germline V gene are PRHDT and FYEKMQ (reference sequence). The CDR3 protein is CASSLNRVPMNTEAFF. As DNA, the CDR3 is TGTGCCAGCAGCTTAAACAGGGTCCCAATGAACACTGAAGCTTTCTTT.

With respect to this clone: This CDR3 is also generated by other DNA sequences in the sample. V and J are TRBV28 and TRBJ2-3; D may be TRBD2 (6 bases). The ends were cut back, 2 bases at V and 2 bases at J, with 8 bases in the middle. CDR1 and CDR2 from the germline V gene are MDHEN and SYDVKM. The CDR3 totals 14 residues. The CDR3 nucleotides read TGTGCCAGCAGTTTAGCGGGAATCACAGATACGCAGTATTTT. This translates into CASSLAGITDTQYF.

In its sample, this clone was seen once. The chain employs TRBV2 and TRBJ1-2; tentative D call: TRBD1 (6 bases). Looked up from germline, CDR1 is SNHLY and CDR2 is FYNNEI. V lost 5 bases, J lost 6 bases, and 16 bases lay in between. The CDR3 totals 14 residues. CDR3 bases: TGTGCCAGCAGTCACAGGGTATTGAGGGATGGCTACACCTTC. It codes for CASSHRVLRDGYTF.

This clone has just a few counts. This sequence joins TRBV6-5 and TRBJ1-2, with D possibly TRBD1 on 6 matching bases. The germline gives CDR1 MNHEY, CDR2 SVGAGI. CDR3 length: 16 amino acids. V lost 0 bases to trimming and J lost 0 bases, with 11 bases between them. This CDR3 reads CASSYSMPGANYGYTF. CDR3 DNA: TGTGCCAGCAGTTACTCGATGCCAGGGGCTAACTATGGCTACACCTTC.

This sequence joins TRBV6-6 and TRBJ2-7; 7 nucleotides align to TRBD1. The V segment lost 6 bases and the J segment 1 base; nucleotides outside the gene matches: 9. The CDR3 is 15 residues long. The V gene's germline CDR1 is MNHNY and CDR2 SVGAGI (reference sequence). The CDR3, as DNA: TGTGCCAGCAGGCCACAGGGGAAAGGGTCCTACGAGCAGTACTTC. It translates to CASRPQGKGSYEQYF.

The genes are TRBV4-3 and TRBJ1-2; 9 bases fit TRBD1. V trimming: 6 bases; J trimming: 3 bases; junction bases outside the gene matches: 17. The CDR3 runs 18 residues. Germline V gene lookup returns CDR1 LGHNA and CDR2 YSLEER. The CDR3 sequence: CASSLIRDRASFDYGYTF. DNA of the CDR3: TGCGCCAGCAGTCTAATCAGGGACAGGGCGAGTTTTGACTATGGCTACACCTTC.

This rearrangement joins TRBV27 to TRBJ2-3, with 10 bases identical to TRBD1. J lost 5 bases, V lost 7 bases, and 6 bases had no gene match. Germline CDR1 and CDR2: MNHEY and SMNVEV (reference sequence). The CDR3 has 14 residues. For the CDR3, the DNA is TGTGCCAGCATGGTGACAGGGGGCGAAGATACGCAGTATTTT. This sequence encodes CASMVTGGEDTQYF.

The gene calls are TRBV2 and TRBJ2-2, with a possible D match to TRBD2 (6 bases). The CDR3 covers 14 residues. In germline, CDR1 is SNHLY, CDR2 FYNNEI. The V gene lost 8 bases and the J gene lost 7 bases, with 17 bases spanning the gap. The CDR3 sequence: CASDGLAYSGELFF. The DNA of the CDR3 is TGTGCCAGCGACGGGCTAGCGTACAGCGGGGAGCTGTTTTTT.

The CDR3 DNA reads as TGTGCCAGCAGCCCGGGACTAGCGGTTCACAATGAGCAGTTCTTC. Residues: CASSPGLAVHNEQFF. The chain uses TRBV7-7 and TRBJ2-1, with TRBD2 identical over 11 bases. Trimming removed 5 bases from V and 5 bases from J; junction bases left unmatched: 5. The germline gives CDR1 SSHAT, CDR2 FNYEAQ (reference sequence). The CDR3 has 15 residues.

About this clone itself: Relative to the germline gene, one junction end is altered; a read error may explain this. The chain joins TRBV29-1 to TRBJ1-2; D remains unclear. Germline CDR1 and CDR2: SQVTM and ANQGSEA. This CDR3 is built from 9 residues. The CDR3 nucleotides are TGCAGCGTTGAACCAGAACAGCTCTTC. As protein: CSVEPEQLF.

CDR3 sequence: CASSPPGLGNQPQHF. The CDR3 coding sequence is TGTGCCAGCTCACCACCGGGCTTGGGCAATCAGCCCCAGCATTTT. The gene calls are TRBV18 and TRBJ1-5; D ambiguous. This CDR3 spans 15 amino acids. The germline gives CDR1 KGHSH, CDR2 LQKENI. V shed 0 bases and J shed 2 bases, with 8 bases lying between them.

The rearrangement links TRBV9 to TRBJ1-2, with TRBD1 as a possible D gene (6 bases). This CDR3 comprises 12 residues. V was clipped by 2 bases and J by 10 bases, with 12 bases between them. Germline V gene sequence: CDR1 SGDLS, CDR2 YYNGEE. The CDR3 region has the DNA TGTGCCAGCAGCGTGACAGGTGCGTCCTACACCTTC. Translated: CASSVTGASYTF.

This sequence joins TRBV2 and TRBJ1-4; D unresolved. The CDR3 totals 13 residues. Germline V gives CDR1 SNHLY, CDR2 FYNNEI. V dropped 8 bases and J dropped 0 bases, with 7 bases sitting between them. This CDR3 is CASRVATNEKLFF. DNA of the CDR3: TGTGCCAGCCGCGTTGCAACTAATGAAAAACTGTTTTTT.

The rearrangement joins TRBV9 to TRBJ2-1; 8 bases are shared with TRBD2. This CDR3 comprises 15 residues. J gave up 9 bases and V 0 bases, and 8 bases lay outside the gene matches. The V gene's germline CDR1 is SGDLS and CDR2 YYNGEE. The CDR3 is CASSVAREGLGEQFF. The CDR3 DNA sequence: TGTGCCAGCAGCGTAGCCCGGGAGGGCCTGGGTGAGCAGTTCTTC.

The V gene is TRBV4-2, the J gene TRBJ2-2; D uncertain. This CDR3 contains 16 residues. V gave up 1 base and J gave up 0 bases, with 9 bases separating them. Germline CDR1 is LGHNA and CDR2 is YNFKEQ. The CDR3 here is CASSQASYTNTGELFF. CDR3 in DNA: TGTGCCAGCAGCCAAGCCAGTTACACGAACACCGGGGAGCTGTTTTTT.

The rearrangement uses TRBV14 and TRBJ2-7; 11 positions match TRBD2. Germline-derived CDR1 and CDR2 are SGHDN and FVKESK. J lost 2 bases, V lost 3 bases, and 3 bases had no gene match. CDR3 length: 15 amino acids. The CDR3 loop is CASSQTSGTAYEQYF. In DNA, the CDR3 is TGTGCCAGCAGCCAGACTAGCGGGACGGCCTACGAGCAGTACTTC.